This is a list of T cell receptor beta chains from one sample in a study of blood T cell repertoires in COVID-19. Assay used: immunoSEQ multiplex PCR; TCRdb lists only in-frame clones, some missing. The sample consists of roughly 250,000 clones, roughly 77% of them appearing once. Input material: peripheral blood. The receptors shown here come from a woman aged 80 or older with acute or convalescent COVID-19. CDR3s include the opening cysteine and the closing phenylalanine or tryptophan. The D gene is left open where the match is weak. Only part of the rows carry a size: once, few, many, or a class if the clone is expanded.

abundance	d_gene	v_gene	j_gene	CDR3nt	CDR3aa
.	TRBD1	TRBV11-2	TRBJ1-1	TGTGCCAGCAGCTTAGCAGGGACAGGGCGTTCTGAAGCTTTCTTT	CASSLAGTGRSEAFF
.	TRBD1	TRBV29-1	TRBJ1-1	TGCAGCGCGGTGGGACAGGGGAACACTGAAGCTTTCTTT	CSAVGQGNTEAFF
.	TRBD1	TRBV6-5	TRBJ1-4	TGTGCCAGCAGTTCCCCTCGAGGGGGCATCGGAAAACTGTTTTTT	CASSSPRGGIGKLFF
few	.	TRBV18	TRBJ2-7	TGTGCCAGCTCACCACCTGCGGGGTCCTACGAGCAGTACTTC	CASSPPAGSYEQYF
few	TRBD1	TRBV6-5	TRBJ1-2	TGTGCCAGCCGGGACAGGGAGTCGGTGAACTATGGCTACACCTTC	CASRDRESVNYGYTF
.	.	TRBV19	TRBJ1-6	TGTGCCAGTAGTATAGAAGACGGCGGGCGTTCACCCCTCCACTTT	CASSIEDGGRSPLHF
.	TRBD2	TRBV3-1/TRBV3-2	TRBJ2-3	TGTGCCAGCAGCCAAATCGGGCGGGGGGGCACAGATACGCAGTATTTT	CASSQIGRGGTDTQYF
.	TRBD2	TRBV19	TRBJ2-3	TGTGCCAGTAGCACCGTGGGAGGGACAGATACGCAGTATTTT	CASSTVGGTDTQYF
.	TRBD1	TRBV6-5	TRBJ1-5	TGTGCCAGCAGTTATACAGGGGATAGCAATCAGCCCCAGCATTTT	CASSYTGDSNQPQHF
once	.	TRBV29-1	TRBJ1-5	TGCAGCTCCGAACGAGGGCCTAGCAATCAGCCCCAGCATTTT	CSSERGPSNQPQHF
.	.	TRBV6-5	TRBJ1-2	TGTGCCAGCAGTCCTCAGACGGGGAACTATGGCTACACCTTC	CASSPQTGNYGYTF
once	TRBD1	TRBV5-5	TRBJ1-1	TGTGCCAGCAGCTTTGACAGGGTCACTGAAGCTTTCTTT	CASSFDRVTEAFF
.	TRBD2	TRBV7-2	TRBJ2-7	TGTGCCAGCAGCTTTACTAGCGGGAACTACGAGCAGTACTTC	CASSFTSGNYEQYF
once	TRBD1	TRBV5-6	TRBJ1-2	TGTGCCAGCAGCTTGAGGGGGCTCTATGGCTACACCTTC	CASSLRGLYGYTF
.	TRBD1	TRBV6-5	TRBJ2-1	TGTGCCAGCAGTTACGAGGGGGCCGACTACAATGAGCAGTTCTTC	CASSYEGADYNEQFF
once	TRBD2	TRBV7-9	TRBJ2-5	TGTGCCAGCAGCTTCCGGACTAGCGGGGGGACTTTCATCCAAGAGACCCAGTACTTC	CASSFRTSGGTFIQETQYF
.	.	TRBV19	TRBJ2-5	TGTGCCAGCTCAAGGGGGTCCCTGGGACAAGAGACCCAGTACTTC	CASSRGSLGQETQYF
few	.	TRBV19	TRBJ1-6	TGTGCCAGTAGTTGGAACACGATTAGCAATTCACCCCTCCACTTT	CASSWNTISNSPLHF
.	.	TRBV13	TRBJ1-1	TGTGCCAGCAACCGAATACAGGGTACTGAAGCTTTCTTT	CASNRIQGTEAFF
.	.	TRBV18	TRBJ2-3	TGTGCCAGCTCACTGGGGACAAGTCAAGATACGCAGTATTTT	CASSLGTSQDTQYF
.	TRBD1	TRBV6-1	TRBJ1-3	TGTGCCAGCAGTGAAGCGGTGGCAGGGGGTGGAAACACCATATATTTT	CASSEAVAGGGNTIYF
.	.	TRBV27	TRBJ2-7	TGTGCCAGCAGTTTGGGTCGGGGGGCCTCCTACGAGCAGTACTTC	CASSLGRGASYEQYF
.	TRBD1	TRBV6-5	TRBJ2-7	TGTGCCAGCAGTCTGCGACAGGGGGCGTACGAGCAGTACTTC	CASSLRQGAYEQYF
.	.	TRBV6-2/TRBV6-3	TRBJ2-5	TGTGCCAGCAGTTACGCTGGGGGGAAAGAGACCCAGTACTTC	CASSYAGGKETQYF
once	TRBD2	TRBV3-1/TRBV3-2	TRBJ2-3	TGTGCCAGCAGCCTAAGACTAGCGGGAGGGACAGATACGCAGTATTTT	CASSLRLAGGTDTQYF
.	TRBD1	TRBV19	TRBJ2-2	TGTGCCAGTAGCCTACAGGGGAGTCGGACCGGGGAGCTGTTTTTT	CASSLQGSRTGELFF
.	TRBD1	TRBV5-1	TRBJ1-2	TGCGCCAGCTCCAAGGGGGGGACAGGGGACTATGGCTACACCTTC	CASSKGGTGDYGYTF
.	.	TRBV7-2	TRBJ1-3	TGTGCCAGCAGCTTGGGGAGCTCTGGAAACACCATATATTTT	CASSLGSSGNTIYF
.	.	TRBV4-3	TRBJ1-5	TGCGCCAGCAGCCCTGAGGCGGGGAGGAATCAGCCCCAGCATTTT	CASSPEAGRNQPQHF
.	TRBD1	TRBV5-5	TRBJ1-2	TGTGCCAGCAGCTTTGCGCCAGGGGGCCACGAAGGCTACACCTTC	CASSFAPGGHEGYTF
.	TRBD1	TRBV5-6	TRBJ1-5	TGTGCCAGCAGCCTACAGGGGCTGTCTCAGCCCCAGCATTTT	CASSLQGLSQPQHF
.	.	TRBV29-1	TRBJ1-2	TGCAGCGTTGAGTCCAGGGGATCGCCCTATGGCTACACCTTC	CSVESRGSPYGYTF
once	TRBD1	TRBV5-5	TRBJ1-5	TGTGCCAGCAGCCAAGGACAGGGGATTTCGGTGGGTCAGCCCCAGCATTTT	CASSQGQGISVGQPQHF
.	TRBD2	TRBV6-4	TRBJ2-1	TGTGCCAGCAGTCCCCGTAGCGGGGCGACCTACAATGAGCAGTTCTTC	CASSPRSGATYNEQFF
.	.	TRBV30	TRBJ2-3	TGTGCCTGGGCCATTAGAGATACGCAGTATTTT	CAWAIRDTQYF
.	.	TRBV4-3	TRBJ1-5	TGCGCCAGCAGCCAGGTGGCAGACAATCAACCCCAGCATTTT	CASSQVADNQPQHF
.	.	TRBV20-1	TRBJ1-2	TGCAGTGCTAGTTCGGGAGACAACTATGGCTACACCTTC	CSASSGDNYGYTF
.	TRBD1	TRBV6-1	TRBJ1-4	TGTGCCAGCAGTGAAACTCGGACAGGGTGGGAAAAACTGTTTTTT	CASSETRTGWEKLFF
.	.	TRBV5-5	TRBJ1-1	TGTGCCAGCAGCCTCGGGTCGGAGGGCCTGGCTTTCTTT	CASSLGSEGLAFF
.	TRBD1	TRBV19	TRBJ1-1	TGTGCCAGTTTCCCCGGGACAGGGGGGGGAGCTTTCTTT	CASFPGTGGGAFF
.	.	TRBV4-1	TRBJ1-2	TGCGCCAGCAGCCAGCAATCCGGGACTGGGTATGGCTACACCTTC	CASSQQSGTGYGYTF
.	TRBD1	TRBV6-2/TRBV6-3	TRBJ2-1	TGTGCCAGCAGTTACCCCACCGGGACAGGGTCCTACAATGAGCAGTTCTTC	CASSYPTGTGSYNEQFF
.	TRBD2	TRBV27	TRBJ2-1	TGTGCCACCGCACTGGGACTAGCGGGTTACAATGAGCAGTTCTTC	CATALGLAGYNEQFF
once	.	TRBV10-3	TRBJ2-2	TGTGCCATCAGTCGAGAGAACACCGGGGAGCTGTTTTTT	CAISRENTGELFF
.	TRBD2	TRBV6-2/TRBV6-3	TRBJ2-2	TGTGCCAGCAGTGGGCTAGCGGGGCCCCCCGGGGAGCTGTTTTTT	CASSGLAGPPGELFF
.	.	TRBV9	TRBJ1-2	TGTGCCAGCAGCGTAGGAGCGGGGGCCTATGGCTACACCTTC	CASSVGAGAYGYTF
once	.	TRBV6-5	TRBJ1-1	TGTGCCAGCAGCTCCCAGGGGTTTAACACTGAAGCTTTCTTT	CASSSQGFNTEAFF
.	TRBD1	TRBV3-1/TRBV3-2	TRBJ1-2	TGTGCCAGCAGCCAGCCACGGACAGGGGGTATCTATGGCTACACCTTC	CASSQPRTGGIYGYTF
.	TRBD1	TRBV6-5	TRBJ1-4	TGTGCCAGCGGTAAACGGACAGGGGGCAATGAAAAACTGTTTTTT	CASGKRTGGNEKLFF
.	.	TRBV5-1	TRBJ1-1	TGCGCCAGCAGCTTGGAGGGGGGGGCCGATAAAGCTTTCTTT	CASSLEGGADKAFF
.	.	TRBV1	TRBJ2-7	TGCACCAGCACCCCGGGAAGGGACTCCTACGAGCAGTACTTC	CTSTPGRDSYEQYF
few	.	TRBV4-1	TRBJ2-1	TGCGCCAGCAGCCTAGGACTGTCGGGGTATGAGCAGTTCTTC	CASSLGLSGYEQFF